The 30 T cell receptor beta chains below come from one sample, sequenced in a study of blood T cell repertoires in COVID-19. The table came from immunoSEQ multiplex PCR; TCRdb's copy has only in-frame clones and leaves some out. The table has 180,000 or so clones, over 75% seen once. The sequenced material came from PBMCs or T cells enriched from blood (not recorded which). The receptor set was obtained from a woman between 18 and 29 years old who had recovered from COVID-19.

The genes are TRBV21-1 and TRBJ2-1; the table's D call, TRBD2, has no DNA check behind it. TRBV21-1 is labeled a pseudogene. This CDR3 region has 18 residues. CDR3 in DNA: TGTGCCAGCAGCAAAATACTAGCGGGAGGTGCGATTTGGGGCGAGCAGTTCTTC. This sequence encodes CASSKILAGGAIWGEQFF.

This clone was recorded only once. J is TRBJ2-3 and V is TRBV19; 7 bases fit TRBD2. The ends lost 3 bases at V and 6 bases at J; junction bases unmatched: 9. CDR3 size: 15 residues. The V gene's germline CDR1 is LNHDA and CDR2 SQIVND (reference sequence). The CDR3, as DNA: TGTGCCAGTAGTATCGGACTAGTCGAGTCGGATACGCAGTATTTT. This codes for CASSIGLVESDTQYF.

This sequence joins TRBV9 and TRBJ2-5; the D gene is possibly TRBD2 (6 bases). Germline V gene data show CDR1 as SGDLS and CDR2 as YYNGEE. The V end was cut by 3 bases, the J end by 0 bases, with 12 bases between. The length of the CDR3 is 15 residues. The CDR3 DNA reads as TGTGCCAGCAGCGGGGGACTTCCCCACCAAGAGACCCAGTACTTC. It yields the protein CASSGGLPHQETQYF.

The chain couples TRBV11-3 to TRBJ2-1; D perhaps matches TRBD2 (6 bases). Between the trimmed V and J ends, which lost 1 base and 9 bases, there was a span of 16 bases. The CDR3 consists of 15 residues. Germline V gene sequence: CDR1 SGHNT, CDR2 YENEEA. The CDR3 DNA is TGTGCCAGCAGCTTAGGTCTAGCGCGGGATAGTGAGCAGTTCTTC. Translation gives CASSLGLARDSEQFF.

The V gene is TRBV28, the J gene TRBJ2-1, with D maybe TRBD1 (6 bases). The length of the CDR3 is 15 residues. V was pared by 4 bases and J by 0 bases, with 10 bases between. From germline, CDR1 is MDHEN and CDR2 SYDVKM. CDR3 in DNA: TGTGCCAGCAGTTCGGACAGTCGCTCCTACAATGAGCAGTTCTTC. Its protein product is CASSSDSRSYNEQFF.

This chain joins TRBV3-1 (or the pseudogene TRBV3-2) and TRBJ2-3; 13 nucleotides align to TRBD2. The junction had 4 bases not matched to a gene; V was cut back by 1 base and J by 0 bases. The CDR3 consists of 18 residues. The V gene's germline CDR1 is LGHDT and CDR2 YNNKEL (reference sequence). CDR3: CASSQGRLAGGSTDTQYF. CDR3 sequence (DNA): TGTGCCAGCAGCCAAGGCAGACTAGCGGGAGGTAGCACAGATACGCAGTATTTT.

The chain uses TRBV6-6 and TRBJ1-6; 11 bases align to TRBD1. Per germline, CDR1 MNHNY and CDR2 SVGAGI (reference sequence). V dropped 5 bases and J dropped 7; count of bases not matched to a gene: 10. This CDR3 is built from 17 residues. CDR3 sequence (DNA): TGTGCCAGCAGTCCGGGCAGGACAGGGGGCAGGAATTCACCCCTCCACTTT. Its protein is CASSPGRTGGRNSPLHF.

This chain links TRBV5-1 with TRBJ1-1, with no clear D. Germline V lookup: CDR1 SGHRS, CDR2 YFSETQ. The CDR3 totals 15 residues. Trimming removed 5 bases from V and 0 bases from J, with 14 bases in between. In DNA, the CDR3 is TGCGCCAGCAGTCCCCTCGGCAGGTTGAACACTGAAGCTTTCTTT. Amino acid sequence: CASSPLGRLNTEAFF.

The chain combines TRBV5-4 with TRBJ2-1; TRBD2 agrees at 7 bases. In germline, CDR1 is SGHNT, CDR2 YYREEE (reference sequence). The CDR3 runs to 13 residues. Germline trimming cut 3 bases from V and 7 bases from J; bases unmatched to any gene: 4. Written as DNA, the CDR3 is TGTGCCAGCAGCTCCAATAGCGGGAATGAGCAGTTCTTC. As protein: CASSSNSGNEQFF.

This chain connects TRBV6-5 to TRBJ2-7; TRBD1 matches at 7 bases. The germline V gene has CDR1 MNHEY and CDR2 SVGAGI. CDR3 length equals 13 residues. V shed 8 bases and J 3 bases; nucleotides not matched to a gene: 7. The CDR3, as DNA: TGTGCCAGCGGTTGGACAGGAGACTACGAGCAGTACTTC. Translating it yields CASGWTGDYEQYF.

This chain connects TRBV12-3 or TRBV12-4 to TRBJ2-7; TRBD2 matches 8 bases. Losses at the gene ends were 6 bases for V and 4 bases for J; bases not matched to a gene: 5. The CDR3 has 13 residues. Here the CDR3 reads CASSRGRRYEQYF. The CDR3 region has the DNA TGTGCCAGCAGCCGCGGGAGGAGGTACGAGCAGTACTTC.

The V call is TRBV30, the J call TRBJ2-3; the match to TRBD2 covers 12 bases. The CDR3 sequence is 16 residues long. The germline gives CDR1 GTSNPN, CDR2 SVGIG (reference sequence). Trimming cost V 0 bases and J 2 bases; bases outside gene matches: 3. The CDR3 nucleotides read TGTGCCTGGAGTGTCGGACTAGCGGGATTCACAGATACGCAGTATTTT. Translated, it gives CAWSVGLAGFTDTQYF.

CDR3 sequence reads: CASKVGGNSPLHF. DNA for the CDR3: TGTGCCAGTAAGGTTGGCGGTAATTCACCCCTCCACTTT. The chain carries TRBV19 and TRBJ1-6; no firm D call. V was cut by 7 bases and J by 6 bases, with 10 bases left in between. The CDR3 totals 13 residues. Per germline, CDR1 LNHDA and CDR2 SQIVND (reference sequence).

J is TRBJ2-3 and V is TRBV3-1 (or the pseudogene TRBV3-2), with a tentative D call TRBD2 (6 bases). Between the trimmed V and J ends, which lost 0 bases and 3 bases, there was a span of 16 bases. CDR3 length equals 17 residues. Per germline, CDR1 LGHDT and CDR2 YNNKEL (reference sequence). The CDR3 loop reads CASSQDPSEPRTDTQYF. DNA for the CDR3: TGTGCCAGCAGCCAAGATCCTAGCGAGCCAAGAACAGATACGCAGTATTTT.

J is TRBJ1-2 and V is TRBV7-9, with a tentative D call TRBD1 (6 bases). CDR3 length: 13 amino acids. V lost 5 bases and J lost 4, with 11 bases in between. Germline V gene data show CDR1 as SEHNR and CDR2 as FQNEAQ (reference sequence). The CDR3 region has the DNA TGTGCCAGCAGCAACTCAGGGGCCTATGGCTACACCTTC. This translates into CASSNSGAYGYTF.

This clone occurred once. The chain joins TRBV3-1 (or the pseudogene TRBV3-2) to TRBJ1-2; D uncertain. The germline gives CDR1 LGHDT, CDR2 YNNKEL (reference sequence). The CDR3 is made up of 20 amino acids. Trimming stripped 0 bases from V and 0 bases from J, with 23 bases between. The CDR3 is CASSQEESQESTRANYGYTF. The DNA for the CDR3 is TGTGCCAGCAGCCAAGAAGAGAGCCAGGAATCGACGCGAGCTAACTATGGCTACACCTTC.

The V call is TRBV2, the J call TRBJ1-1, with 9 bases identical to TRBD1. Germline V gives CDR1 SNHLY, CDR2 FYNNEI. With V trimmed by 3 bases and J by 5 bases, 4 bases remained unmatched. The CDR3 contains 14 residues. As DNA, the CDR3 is TGTGCCAGCAGTGACGTCGGACAGGGGACTGAAGCTTTCTTT. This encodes CASSDVGQGTEAFF.

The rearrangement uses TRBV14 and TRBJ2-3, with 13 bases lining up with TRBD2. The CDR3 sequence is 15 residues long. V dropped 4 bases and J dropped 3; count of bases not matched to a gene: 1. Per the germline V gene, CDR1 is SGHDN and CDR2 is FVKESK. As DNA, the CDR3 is TGTGCCAGCAGCCCGACTAGCGGGAGGACAGATACGCAGTATTTT. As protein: CASSPTSGRTDTQYF.

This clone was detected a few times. Here the CDR3 reads CSVAASGVGGTQYF. The CDR3 DNA reads as TGCAGCGTTGCGGCTAGCGGGGTGGGGGGGACCCAGTACTTC. J is TRBJ2-5 and V is TRBV29-1, with TRBD2 identical over 9 bases. Germline values: CDR1 SQVTM, CDR2 ANQGSEA. CDR3 length: 14 residues. The junction had 10 bases not matched to a gene; V was cut back by 4 bases and J by 7 bases.

The CDR3 nucleotides are TGTGCCAGCAGCTCTAAACAGGGGCGATCCTACGAGCAGTACTTC. Its translation is CASSSKQGRSYEQYF. This chain joins TRBV5-4 and TRBJ2-7; 7 nucleotides match TRBD1. The CDR3 is made up of 15 amino acids. Germline CDR1 reads SGHNT; CDR2 reads YYREEE (reference sequence). The J segment lost 1 base and the V segment lost 3 bases, leaving 7 bases of the junction unmatched.

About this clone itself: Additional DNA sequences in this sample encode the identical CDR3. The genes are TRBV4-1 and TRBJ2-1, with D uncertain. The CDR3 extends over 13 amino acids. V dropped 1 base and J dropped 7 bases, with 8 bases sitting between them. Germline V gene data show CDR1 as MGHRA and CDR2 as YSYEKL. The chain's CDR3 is CASSQGSLNEQFF. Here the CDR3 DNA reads TGCGCCAGCAGCCAAGGTTCCCTAAATGAGCAGTTCTTC.

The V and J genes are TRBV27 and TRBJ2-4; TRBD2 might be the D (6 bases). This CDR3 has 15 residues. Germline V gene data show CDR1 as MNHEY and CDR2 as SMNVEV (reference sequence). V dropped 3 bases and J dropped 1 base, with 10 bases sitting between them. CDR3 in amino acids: CASSFGGRAKNIQYF. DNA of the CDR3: TGTGCCAGCAGTTTCGGAGGGAGGGCCAAAAACATTCAGTACTTC.

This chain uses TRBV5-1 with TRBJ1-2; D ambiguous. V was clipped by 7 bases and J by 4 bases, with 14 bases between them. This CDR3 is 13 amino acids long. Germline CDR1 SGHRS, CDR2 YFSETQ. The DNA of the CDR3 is TGCGCCAGCGGAACAAATCGGGGCTATGGCTACACCTTC. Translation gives CASGTNRGYGYTF.

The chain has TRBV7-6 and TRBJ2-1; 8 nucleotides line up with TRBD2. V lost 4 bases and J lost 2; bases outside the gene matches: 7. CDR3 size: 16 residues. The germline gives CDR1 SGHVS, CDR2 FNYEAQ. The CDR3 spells CASSYKAGEAYNEQFF. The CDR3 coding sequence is TGTGCCAGCAGCTATAAAGCGGGAGAGGCCTACAATGAGCAGTTCTTC. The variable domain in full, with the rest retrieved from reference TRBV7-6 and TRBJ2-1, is GAGVSQSPRYKVTKRGQDVALRCDPISGHVSLYWYRQALGQGPEFLTYFNYEAQQDKSGLPNDRFSAERPEGSISTLTIQRTEQRDSAMYRCASSYKAGEAYNEQFFGPGTRLTVL.

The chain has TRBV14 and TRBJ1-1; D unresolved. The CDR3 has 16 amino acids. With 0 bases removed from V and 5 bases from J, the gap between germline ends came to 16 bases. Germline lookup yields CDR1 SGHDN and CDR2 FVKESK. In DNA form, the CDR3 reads TGTGCCAGCAGCCAAGATCTACCGGGGATAGGGACTGAAGCTTTCTTT. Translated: CASSQDLPGIGTEAFF.

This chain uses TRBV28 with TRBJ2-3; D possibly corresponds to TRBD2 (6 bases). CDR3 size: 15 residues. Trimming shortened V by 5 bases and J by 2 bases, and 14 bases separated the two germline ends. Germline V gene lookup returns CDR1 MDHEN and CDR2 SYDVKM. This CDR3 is CASSLYREDTDTQYF. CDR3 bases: TGTGCCAGCAGTCTCTATAGGGAGGACACAGATACGCAGTATTTT.

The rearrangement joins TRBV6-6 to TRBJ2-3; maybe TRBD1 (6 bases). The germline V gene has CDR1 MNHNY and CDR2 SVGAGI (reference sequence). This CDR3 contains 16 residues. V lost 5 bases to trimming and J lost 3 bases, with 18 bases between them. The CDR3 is CASSRGQILATDTQYF. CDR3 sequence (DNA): TGTGCCAGCAGTCGAGGACAGATCCTGGCTACAGATACGCAGTATTTT.

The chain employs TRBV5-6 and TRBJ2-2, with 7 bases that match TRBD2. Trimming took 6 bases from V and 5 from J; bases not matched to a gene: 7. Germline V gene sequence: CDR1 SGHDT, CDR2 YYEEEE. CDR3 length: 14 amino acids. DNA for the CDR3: TGTGCCAGCACCCTGGGGGGGTTAACCGGGGAGCTGTTTTTT. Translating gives CASTLGGLTGELFF. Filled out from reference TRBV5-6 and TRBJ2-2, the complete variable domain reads DAGVTQSPTHLIKTRGQQVTLRCSPKSGHDTVSWYQQALGQGPQFIFQYYEEEERQRGNFPDRFSGHQFPNYSSELNVNALLLGDSALYLCASTLGGLTGELFFGEGSRLTVL.

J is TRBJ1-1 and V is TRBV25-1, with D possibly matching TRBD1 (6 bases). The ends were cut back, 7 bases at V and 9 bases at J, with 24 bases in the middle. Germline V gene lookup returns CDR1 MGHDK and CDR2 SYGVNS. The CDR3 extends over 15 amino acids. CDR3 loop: CASTQAGAPGKKAFF. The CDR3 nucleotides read TGTGCCAGCACCCAAGCGGGGGCCCCCGGGAAGAAAGCTTTCTTT.

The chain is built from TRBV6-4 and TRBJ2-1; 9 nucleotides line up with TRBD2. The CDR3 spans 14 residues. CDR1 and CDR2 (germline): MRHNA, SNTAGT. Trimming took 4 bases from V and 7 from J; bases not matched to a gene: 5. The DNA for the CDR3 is TGTGCCAGCAGTGTGGCGGGAGGGACAAATGAGCAGTTCTTC. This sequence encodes CASSVAGGTNEQFF.